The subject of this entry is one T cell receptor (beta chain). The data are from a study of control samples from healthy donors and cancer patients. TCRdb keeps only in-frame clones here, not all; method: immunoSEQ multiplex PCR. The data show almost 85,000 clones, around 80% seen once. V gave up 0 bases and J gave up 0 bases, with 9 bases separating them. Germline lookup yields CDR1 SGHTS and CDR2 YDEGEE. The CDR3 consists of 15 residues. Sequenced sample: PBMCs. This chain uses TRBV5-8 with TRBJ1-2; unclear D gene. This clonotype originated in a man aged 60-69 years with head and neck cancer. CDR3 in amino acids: CASSLARWANYGYTF. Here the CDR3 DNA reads TGTGCCAGCAGCTTGGCCAGATGGGCTAACTATGGCTACACCTTC. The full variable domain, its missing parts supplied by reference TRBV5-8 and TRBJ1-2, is EAGVTQSPTHLIKTRGQQATLRCSPISGHTSVYWYQQALGLGLQFLLWYDEGEERNRGNFPPRFSGRQFPNYSSELNVNALELEDSALYLCASSLARWANYGYTFGSGTRLTVV.